The rows below give T cell receptor beta chains drawn from one sample of a study of shared clonotypes between healthy human individuals. The data were produced by immunoSEQ multiplex PCR, yet TCRdb's version contains in-frame clones alone and is incomplete. The sample lists under 2,000,000 clones; roughly 94% were seen once. Material: naive CD8+ T cells sorted from blood. These receptors were collected from a young man in good health. CDR3s include the opening cysteine and the closing phenylalanine or tryptophan.

V gene	J gene	CDR3 protein
TRBV12-5	TRBJ1-6	CASGFAGTLDSPLHF
TRBV27	TRBJ2-2	CASSSSGLSGELFF
TRBV4-1	TRBJ2-7	CASSQATSYEQYF
TRBV4-3	TRBJ2-1	CASSQSRSSYNEQFF
TRBV5-1	TRBJ2-5	CASSPKGETQYF
TRBV5-8	TRBJ1-6	CASSLPGQISSYNSPLHF
TRBV5-8	TRBJ2-3	CASSSGLADTDTQYF
TRBV6-5	TRBJ2-7	CASSSLHSTYEQYF
TRBV9	TRBJ1-2	CASSGDRGDYTF
TRBV5-6	TRBJ2-7	CASSSGQSYEQYF
TRBV6-1	TRBJ2-7	CASSEFAGPSSYEQYF
TRBV29-1	TRBJ1-2	CSVEELKGTGLSGYGYTF
TRBV6-1	TRBJ2-7	CASSGGSLGREQYF
TRBV7-8	TRBJ2-5	CASSSGLQETQYF
TRBV7-9	TRBJ2-3	CASSLDRRGGTDTQYF
TRBV4-1	TRBJ1-1	CASSQGQGVRTEAFF
TRBV14	TRBJ2-2	CASSQAMAGELFF
TRBV6-1	TRBJ2-3	CASSEWGQGTDTQYF
TRBV7-9	TRBJ2-1	CASSFTRNEQFF
TRBV9	TRBJ2-1	CASSVEGLVSNEQFF
TRBV19	TRBJ1-1	CASSIDLPGSLVDTEAFF
TRBV6-1	TRBJ2-2	CAIGQGNYGELFF
TRBV10-2	TRBJ1-1	CASSEERQEVTEAFF
TRBV7-9	TRBJ1-2	CASSLGSGGNGYTF
TRBV7-9	TRBJ1-4	CASSAEEDEKLFF
TRBV4-3	TRBJ2-7	CASSQDRTTYEQYF
TRBV5-6	TRBJ2-7	CASSLGLAGGSSYEQYF
TRBV27	TRBJ2-7	CASSPSLGDRGHEQYF
TRBV7-6	TRBJ2-1	CASSLSSGSSSYNEQFF
TRBV2	TRBJ2-7	CASSGSGRISYEQYF
TRBV28	TRBJ2-7	CASSSTGGHVYEQYF
TRBV9	TRBJ1-1	CASSVLGTANTEAFF
TRBV4-1	TRBJ2-2	CASSSTGELFF
TRBV15	TRBJ2-7	CATSREYWREGPYEQYF
TRBV5-6	TRBJ2-7	CASSLYAGQLLSYEQYF
TRBV6-1	TRBJ2-5	CASSELGGFQETQYF
TRBV11-3	TRBJ2-3	CASSLDDGNTDTQYF
TRBV2	TRBJ2-1	CATKRGGTNEQFF
TRBV28	TRBJ1-4	CASSFPAFGTGGFNEKLFF
TRBV6-1	TRBJ1-5	CASSAPPGAIGSNQPQHF
TRBV2	TRBJ2-5	CASSEGGWEETQYF
TRBV7-7	TRBJ1-5	CASSLEPEGTQHF
TRBV5-1	TRBJ2-3	CASSLWGQSSTDTQYF
TRBV5-1	TRBJ2-2	CASSWTSGTPSGELFF
TRBV4-2	TRBJ2-5	CASSQDLGGGGAPRETQYF
TRBV5-5	TRBJ1-1	CASSLGQGAIQEAFF
TRBV5-1	TRBJ1-4	CASSTGQAIANEKLFF
TRBV10-1	TRBJ2-7	CASSGSQDYEQYF
TRBV28	TRBJ1-1	CASSLYGTDPTF
TRBV7-6	TRBJ2-7	CASSSAPSGGAEQYF
TRBV7-9	TRBJ2-5	CASSWTGVQETQYF
TRBV11-2	TRBJ1-1	CASSSEWEAFF
TRBV5-6	TRBJ2-7	CASSLGEGYEQYF